These T cell receptor beta chains were read from a single sample in a study of T-cell memory formation after mild COVID-19. TCRdb reanalysed the 5' RACE reads using MiXCR and keeps one entry per CDR3 protein. The table shows about 350,000 distinct CDR3 sequences, with 12% to 15% occurring only once. Sequencing was carried out using PBMCs or a T cell subset sorted from them (not recorded which). The receptors were sampled from a man younger than 30 who had mild COVID-19 (a few samples of this study predate the infection). Cell type and time point are not known. Both conserved end residues are trimmed from each CDR3. Fields, in order: V gene, J gene, CDR3 protein.

v_gene: TRBV2
j_gene: TRBJ2-5
CDR3aa: ASSETTETQY

v_gene: TRBV12-3/TRBV12-4
j_gene: TRBJ1-5
CDR3aa: ASSLQVQPQH

v_gene: TRBV5-4
j_gene: TRBJ2-5
CDR3aa: ASSLAGDETQY

v_gene: TRBV29-1
j_gene: TRBJ1-2
CDR3aa: SVVGQGGGGYT

v_gene: TRBV5-1
j_gene: TRBJ2-7
CDR3aa: ASSPRGGGQYEQY

v_gene: TRBV12-5
j_gene: TRBJ1-2
CDR3aa: ASGLGMPNSYGYT

v_gene: TRBV4-3
j_gene: TRBJ1-2
CDR3aa: ASSQDTSRFNYGYT

v_gene: TRBV2
j_gene: TRBJ2-1
CDR3aa: ASRLDGGVVEQF

v_gene: TRBV2
j_gene: TRBJ2-7
CDR3aa: ASTERVYEQY

v_gene: TRBV5-1
j_gene: TRBJ2-7
CDR3aa: ASAGSRGEQY

v_gene: TRBV6-6
j_gene: TRBJ2-2
CDR3aa: ASRSNQGSGELF